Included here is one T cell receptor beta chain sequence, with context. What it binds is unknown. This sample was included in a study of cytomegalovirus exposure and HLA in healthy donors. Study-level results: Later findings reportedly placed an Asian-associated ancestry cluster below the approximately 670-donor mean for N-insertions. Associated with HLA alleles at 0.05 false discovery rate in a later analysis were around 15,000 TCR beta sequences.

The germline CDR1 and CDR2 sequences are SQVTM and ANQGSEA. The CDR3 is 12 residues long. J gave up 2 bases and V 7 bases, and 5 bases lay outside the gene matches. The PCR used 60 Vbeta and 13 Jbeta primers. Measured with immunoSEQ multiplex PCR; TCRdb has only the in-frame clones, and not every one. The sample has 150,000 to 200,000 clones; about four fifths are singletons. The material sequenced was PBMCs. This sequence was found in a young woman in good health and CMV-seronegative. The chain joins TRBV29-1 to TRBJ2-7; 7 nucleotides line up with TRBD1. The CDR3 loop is CSGRDSPYEQYF. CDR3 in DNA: TGCAGCGGCCGGGACAGCCCCTACGAGCAGTACTTC.